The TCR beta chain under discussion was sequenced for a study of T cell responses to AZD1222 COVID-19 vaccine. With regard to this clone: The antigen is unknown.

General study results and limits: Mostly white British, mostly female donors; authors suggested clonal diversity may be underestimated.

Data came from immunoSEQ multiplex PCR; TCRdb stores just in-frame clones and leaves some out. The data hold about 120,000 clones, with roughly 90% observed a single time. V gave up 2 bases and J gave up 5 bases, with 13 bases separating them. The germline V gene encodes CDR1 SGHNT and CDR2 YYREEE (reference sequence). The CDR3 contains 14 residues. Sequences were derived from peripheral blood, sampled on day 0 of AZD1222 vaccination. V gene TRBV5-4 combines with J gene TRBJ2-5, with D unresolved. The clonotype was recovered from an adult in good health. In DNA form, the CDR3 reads TGTGCCAGCAGCTTTAGTTTGTATGGGGAGACCCAGTACTTC. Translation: CASSFSLYGETQYF.